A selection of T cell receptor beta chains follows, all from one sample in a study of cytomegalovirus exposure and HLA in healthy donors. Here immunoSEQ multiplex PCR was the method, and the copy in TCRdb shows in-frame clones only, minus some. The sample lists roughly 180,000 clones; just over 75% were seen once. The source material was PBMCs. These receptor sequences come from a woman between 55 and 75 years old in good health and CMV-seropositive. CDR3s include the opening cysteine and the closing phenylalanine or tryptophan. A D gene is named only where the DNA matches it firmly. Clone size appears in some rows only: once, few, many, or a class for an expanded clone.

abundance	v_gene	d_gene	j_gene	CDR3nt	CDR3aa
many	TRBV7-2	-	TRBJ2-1	TGTGCCAGCAGCCGGGGGTTATACAATGAGCAGTTCTTC	CASSRGLYNEQFF
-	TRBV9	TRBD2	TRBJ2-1	TGTGCCAGCAGCGTAGAAGCGGGAGGGCCGCAGTTCTTC	CASSVEAGGPQFF
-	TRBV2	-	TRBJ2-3	TGTGCCAGCAGTGGGGGTGGAGGGGGCACTAGCACAGATACGCAGTATTTT	CASSGGGGGTSTDTQYF
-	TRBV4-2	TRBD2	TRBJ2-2	TGTGCCAGCAGCCAAGAGGCGGGGGGGAACACCGGGGAGCTGTTTTTT	CASSQEAGGNTGELFF
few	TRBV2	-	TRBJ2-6	TGTGCCAGCAGTGCGGTGAGAGGGGCCAACGTCCTGACTTTC	CASSAVRGANVLTF
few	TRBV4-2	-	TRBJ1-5	TGTGCCAGCAGCCAATCCCTCTATAGCAATCAGCCCCAGCATTTT	CASSQSLYSNQPQHF
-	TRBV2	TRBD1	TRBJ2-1	TGTGCCACGACCTTCGGGACAGGGTACAATGAGCAGTTCTTC	CATTFGTGYNEQFF
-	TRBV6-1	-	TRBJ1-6	TGTGCCAGCAGTGAAGCGCCGCAGGGAACCAATTCACCCCTCCACTTT	CASSEAPQGTNSPLHF
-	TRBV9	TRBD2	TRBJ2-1	TGTGCCAGCAGCGTAGGGGGGGGTGAGCAGTTCTTC	CASSVGGGEQFF
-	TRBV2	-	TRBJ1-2	TGTGCCAGCCGCGTAAGCGGAGGCTACACCTTC	CASRVSGGYTF
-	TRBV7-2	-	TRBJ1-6	TGTGCCAGCAGCTCTACCGGGAAAACTAGCTCCTATAATTCACCCCTCCACTTT	CASSSTGKTSSYNSPLHF
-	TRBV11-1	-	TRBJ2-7	TGTGCCAGCAGCCCAGGTGGCTACGAGCAGTACTTC	CASSPGGYEQYF
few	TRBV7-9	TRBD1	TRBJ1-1	TGTGCCAGCAGCTCAGACAGGGTCGGGCGAATAAGGAACGGGGGAGAAGCTTTCTTT	CASSSDRVGRIRNGGEAFF
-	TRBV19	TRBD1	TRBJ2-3	TGTGCCAGTAGCCCCTATGAGGGGGCCACAGATACGCAGTATTTT	CASSPYEGATDTQYF